Listed here are 32 T cell receptor beta chains from one sample, sequenced in a study of CD8 T cells in ankylosing spondylitis. MiXCR, run by TCRdb on the 5' RACE reads, gives a single entry per CDR3 protein. This sample has some 140,000 distinct CDR3 sequences; about 8% occur once, and the top ten carry roughly 7.2%. Input material: synovial fluid, either unsorted or a sorted T cell fraction (not recorded which). All receptors derive from a male donor with ankylosing spondylitis.

This clonotype has ten or more counts. This chain connects TRBV20-1 to TRBJ1-4, with a tentative D call TRBD1 (5 bases). Germline loops: CDR1 DFQATT, CDR2 SNEGSKA (reference sequence). V was trimmed by 3 bases and J by 5 bases, leaving 10 bases between them. The length of the CDR3 is 13 residues. The CDR3 DNA reads TGCAGTGCTAGTTTCGGGGGAAATGAAAAACTGTTTTTT. It codes for CSASFGGNEKLFF.

This clonotype was detected ten times or more. The genes are TRBV11-2 and TRBJ1-2; tentative D call: TRBD1 (6 bases). Germline V gene sequence: CDR1 SGHAT, CDR2 FQNNGV. Trimming left V 2 bases short and J 7 bases short, with 17 bases between. The CDR3 covers 15 residues. CDR3 nucleotides: TGTGCCAGCAGCTTAAACAGGGCTGATAAGGGTGGCTACACCTTC. Its protein product is CASSLNRADKGGYTF. Drawing the rest from reference TRBV11-2 and TRBJ1-2, the complete variable domain is EAGVAQSPRYKIIEKRQSVAFWCNPISGHATLYWYQQILGQGPKLLIQFQNNGVVDDSQLPKDRFSAERLKGVDSTLKIQPAKLEDSAVYLCASSLNRADKGGYTFGSGTRLTVV.

The count of this clonotype is one. The chain employs TRBV7-2 and TRBJ1-5, with a weak D call TRBD1 (5 bases). V was clipped by 1 base and J by 7 bases, with 14 bases between them. Per the germline V gene, CDR1 is SGHTA and CDR2 is FQGNSA. The CDR3 has 15 amino acids. In nucleotides, the CDR3 is TGTGCCAGCAGCTTAGAGGGGAAATGGATCCAGCCCCAGCATTTT. It yields the protein CASSLEGKWIQPQHF.

This clonotype was counted at least ten times. V and J are TRBV11-3 and TRBJ2-3; 10 nucleotides align to TRBD2. The CDR3 spans 17 residues. Germline-derived CDR1 and CDR2 are SGHNT and YENEEA. With 1 base clipped from V and 0 bases from J, the junction kept 4 bases outside the gene matches. The CDR3 nucleotides are TGTGCCAGCAGCTTAGGGACTAGCGGAGCTAGCACAGATACGCAGTATTTT. It codes for CASSLGTSGASTDTQYF.

This clonotype was observed a few times. The V gene is TRBV11-2, the J gene TRBJ2-5, with TRBD1 matching 10 bases. This CDR3 region has 15 residues. With 5 bases clipped from V and 4 bases from J, the junction kept 7 bases outside the gene matches. The germline gives CDR1 SGHAT, CDR2 FQNNGV. CDR3 in amino acids: CASSPTGGSGETQYF. CDR3 coding DNA: TGTGCCAGCAGCCCGACAGGGGGCTCGGGAGAGACCCAGTACTTC.

This clonotype was found many times. The chain combines TRBV28 with TRBJ1-4; D remains ambiguous. Trimming cost V 8 bases and J 2 bases, with 12 bases left between them. This CDR3 region has 14 residues. Germline V CDR1 and CDR2: MDHEN, SYDVKM. CDR3 sequence: CASGPPNTNEKLFF. The CDR3 DNA sequence: TGTGCCAGCGGTCCGCCCAACACTAATGAAAAACTGTTTTTT. Variable domain in full (rest from reference TRBV28 and TRBJ1-4): DVKVTQSSRYLVKRTGEKVFLECVQDMDHENMFWYRQDPGLGLRLIYFSYDVKMKEKGDIPEGYSVSREKKERFSLILESASTNQTSMYLCASGPPNTNEKLFFGSGTQLSVL.

There are many counts of this clonotype. V and J are TRBV4-3 and TRBJ1-1; the D is unclear. The CDR3 contains 13 residues. Germline V gene data show CDR1 as LGHNA and CDR2 as YSLEER. The V end was cut by 5 bases, the J end by 5 bases, with 12 bases between. The chain's CDR3 is CASSVNPRTEAFF. CDR3 sequence (DNA): TGCGCCAGCAGCGTTAACCCGAGGACTGAAGCTTTCTTT.

Ten or more counts support this clonotype. One end of the junction does not line up with germline, which may come from a read error. V and J are TRBV7-2 and TRBJ1-2, with D tentatively TRBD1 (5 bases). This CDR3 has 12 amino acids. Per the germline V gene, CDR1 is SGHTA and CDR2 is FQGNSA. CDR3 in amino acids: CASSLLGRSVPF. The CDR3 nucleotides are TGTGCCAGCAGCTTATTGGGGCGATCCGTCCCCTTC.

The DNA of the CDR3 is TGTGCCAGCAGTCGGACTAGCGGGAACCAATACACAGATACGCAGTATTTT. Its translation is CASSRTSGNQYTDTQYF. The J gene is TRBJ2-3, the V gene TRBV11-1; 12 positions match TRBD2. The CDR3 has 17 residues. Germline V gives CDR1 SGHAT, CDR2 FQDESV (reference sequence). V lost 6 bases and J lost 2; bases outside the gene matches: 9. Together with reference TRBV11-1 and TRBJ2-3, the CDR3 gives the full variable domain: EAEVAQSPRYKITEKSQAVAFWCDPISGHATLYWYRQILGQGPELLVQFQDESVVDDSQLPKDRFSAERLKGVDSTLKIQPAELGDSAMYLCASSRTSGNQYTDTQYFGPGTRLTVL.

The chain carries TRBV29-1 and TRBJ2-3, with no clear D. V was pared by 2 bases and J by 2 bases, with 17 bases between. The CDR3 sequence is 16 residues long. Germline V CDR1 and CDR2: SQVTM, ANQGSEA. CDR3 sequence (DNA): TGCAGCGTTGAAAGTGGGGTAGATCCACACACAGATACGCAGTATTTT. Protein product: CSVESGVDPHTDTQYF.

V usage is TRBV20-1 and J usage is TRBJ1-3; the D gene is possibly TRBD1 (5 bases). Germline V CDR1 and CDR2: DFQATT, SNEGSKA (reference sequence). The CDR3 length is 14 residues. The V end was cut by 5 bases, the J end by 1 base, with 12 bases between. The CDR3 loop is CSAPKGRSGNTIYF. Here the CDR3 DNA reads TGCAGTGCTCCAAAGGGGAGGTCTGGAAACACCATATATTTT.

This clonotype was counted many times. V is TRBV20-1 and J is TRBJ2-7; D is possibly TRBD2 (5 bases). CDR3 length: 13 amino acids. V lost 6 bases, J lost 3 bases, and 15 bases lay in between. Germline V gene sequence: CDR1 DFQATT, CDR2 SNEGSKA (reference sequence). This CDR3 is CSASTLAYYEQYF. The CDR3 region has the DNA TGCAGTGCCTCGACCCTAGCCTACTACGAGCAGTACTTC.

This clonotype occurred a few times. The V gene is TRBV7-2, the J gene TRBJ2-5; no clear D. The CDR3 consists of 14 residues. Germline V gene sequence: CDR1 SGHTA, CDR2 FQGNSA. V was shortened by 1 base and J by 5 bases, with 11 bases between the two germline ends. Here the CDR3 DNA reads TGTGCCAGCAGCTTAGGATCCCTGCGGGAGACCCAGTACTTC. Its translation is CASSLGSLRETQYF.

The chain uses TRBV11-3 and TRBJ2-1, with D maybe TRBD2 (5 bases). V was trimmed by 1 base and J by 9 bases, leaving 13 bases between them. Per the germline V gene, CDR1 is SGHNT and CDR2 is YENEEA. CDR3 length: 14 residues. CDR3 sequence reads: CASSLAGRAGEQFF. Written as DNA, the CDR3 is TGTGCCAGCAGCTTAGCGGGTAGGGCGGGTGAGCAGTTCTTC.

This clonotype appeared many times. The CDR3 DNA follows: TGTGCCAGCAGCTTAGCTAGACGGTCAACTAATGAAAAACTGTTTTTT. As protein: CASSLARRSTNEKLFF. This chain joins TRBV7-2 and TRBJ1-4; D is ambiguous. Germline V gives CDR1 SGHTA, CDR2 FQGNSA. CDR3 length: 16 amino acids. The V and J ends lost 0 bases and 0 bases respectively, with 8 bases between them.

In this sample, this clonotype turned up many times. This CDR3 is CASTLRETSGLIHTDTQYF. The DNA for the CDR3 is TGTGCCAGCACCCTCCGGGAGACTAGCGGACTGATACACACAGATACGCAGTATTTT. The chain uses TRBV6-2 or TRBV6-3 and TRBJ2-3; 9 bases match TRBD2. CDR1 is MNHEY, CDR2 SVGEGT, per germline. This CDR3 comprises 19 residues. V gave up 7 bases and J gave up 2 bases; unmatched junction bases: 19.

This clonotype was seen more than once but under ten times. The gene calls are TRBV7-9 and TRBJ2-1; D is ambiguous. V gave up 0 bases and J gave up 6 bases, with 9 bases separating them. The V gene's germline CDR1 is SEHNR and CDR2 FQNEAQ (reference sequence). The CDR3 runs 14 residues. CDR3 protein: CASSLALSGNEQFF. The CDR3 coding sequence is TGTGCCAGCAGCTTAGCGCTTTCTGGCAATGAGCAGTTCTTC.

This clonotype was seen once. The junction departs from germline at one end; a sequencing error may be responsible. The CDR3 region is CASSGYRGGSYNEQLF. CDR3 DNA sequence: TGTGCCAGCAGTGGCTATAGGGGGGGCTCGTACAATGAGCAGTTATTC. The chain employs TRBV27 and TRBJ2-1; maybe TRBD2 (7 bases). The germline gives CDR1 MNHEY, CDR2 SMNVEV (reference sequence). The CDR3 is 16 residues long.

This clonotype has a handful of counts. V gene TRBV4-1 combines with J gene TRBJ2-3; TRBD2 aligns across 11 bases. This CDR3 comprises 16 residues. Unmatched junction bases numbered 4, after V lost 4 bases and J lost 1 base. The germline CDR1 and CDR2 sequences are MGHRA and YSYEKL. The CDR3 loop reads CASSLSGRAGTDTQYF. The CDR3 DNA reads TGCGCCAGCAGCCTTAGCGGGAGGGCTGGCACAGATACGCAGTATTTT.

J is TRBJ1-2 and V is TRBV4-3; D unclear. The CDR3 runs 14 residues. Looked up from germline, CDR1 is LGHNA and CDR2 is YSLEER. Between the trimmed V and J ends, which lost 0 bases and 2 bases, there was a span of 7 bases. CDR3 protein: CASSQDWKNYGYTF. CDR3 DNA sequence: TGCGCCAGCAGCCAAGATTGGAAGAACTATGGCTACACCTTC.

This clonotype was seen ten or more times. This chain joins TRBV6-5 and TRBJ1-1; 10 nucleotides line up with TRBD1. CDR1 is MNHEY and CDR2 is SVGAGI in the germline V gene. J gave up 6 bases and V 2 bases, and 0 bases lay outside the gene matches. The CDR3 consists of 13 residues. The CDR3 region is CASSYGTGAEAFF. CDR3 coding DNA: TGTGCCAGCAGTTACGGGACAGGGGCTGAAGCTTTCTTT.

V is TRBV4-3 and J is TRBJ2-4, with a possible D match to TRBD2 (5 bases). The length of the CDR3 is 14 residues. CDR1 and CDR2 (germline): LGHNA, YSLEER. V shed 3 bases and J shed 12 bases, with 18 bases lying between them. CDR3 nucleotides: TGCGCCAGCAGCCAGTCGCACTTAAGGAGGAATCAGTACTTC. It codes for CASSQSHLRRNQYF.

In this sample, this clonotype turned up many times. The genes are TRBV18 and TRBJ2-1, with a tentative D call TRBD2 (5 bases). This CDR3 contains 12 residues. With 4 bases removed from V and 6 bases from J, the gap between germline ends came to 7 bases. Germline lookup yields CDR1 KGHSH and CDR2 LQKENI. CDR3: CASSQDFNEQFF. The CDR3 DNA reads as TGTGCCAGCTCACAGGACTTCAATGAGCAGTTCTTC.

In its sample, this clonotype was seen many times. J is TRBJ2-1 and V is TRBV12-3 or TRBV12-4, with D perhaps matching TRBD1 or TRBD2 (5 bases each). The germline V and J ends were trimmed by 6 bases and 6 bases, with 9 bases remaining between them. This CDR3 has 12 residues. For the CDR3, the DNA is TGTGCCAGCAGCAGGGACGGCAATGAGCAGTTCTTC. This gives the protein CASSRDGNEQFF.

This clonotype was picked up many times. The chain is built from TRBV5-1 and TRBJ2-1, with D possibly being TRBD2 (5 bases). Germline CDR1 and CDR2: SGHRS and YFSETQ. V lost 4 bases to trimming and J lost 5 bases, with 19 bases between them. CDR3 length: 16 residues. The CDR3 is CASSIVPAPLDNEQFF. The CDR3 nucleotides are TGCGCCAGCAGCATCGTACCGGCCCCACTAGACAATGAGCAGTTCTTC.

This clonotype was recorded many times. The chain uses TRBV28 and TRBJ2-7, with 9 positions matching TRBD1. Germline V lookup: CDR1 MDHEN, CDR2 SYDVKM. The V and J ends lost 2 bases and 1 base, in that order; junction bases with no gene match: 3. The CDR3 extends over 15 amino acids. CDR3 bases: TGTGCCAGCAGTTTACCCGGGACAGGGTCCTACGAGCAGTACTTC. This codes for CASSLPGTGSYEQYF.

The table lists this clonotype with a few counts. The chain carries TRBV19 and TRBJ1-2; D is uncertain. The V gene lost 3 bases and the J gene lost 1 base, with 12 bases spanning the gap. The germline V gene encodes CDR1 LNHDA and CDR2 SQIVND (reference sequence). The CDR3 is 15 residues long. CDR3 residues: CASSISTVDNYGYTF. Written as DNA, the CDR3 is TGTGCCAGTAGTATTTCAACGGTCGATAACTATGGCTACACCTTC.

This clonotype was detected ten times or more. This chain joins TRBV12-3 or TRBV12-4 and TRBJ1-2, with TRBD1 identical over 10 bases. The ends lost 8 bases at V and 4 bases at J; junction bases unmatched: 13. The CDR3 loop spans 16 amino acids. In nucleotides, the CDR3 is TGTGCCAGCTCTAATAGGGAGGGACAGGGGATCTATGGCTACACCTTC. Its protein product is CASSNREGQGIYGYTF.

This clonotype was detected a few times. The chain has TRBV18 and TRBJ2-7; 7 bases are shared with TRBD2. The CDR3 is 17 amino acids. With 2 bases clipped from V and 6 bases from J, the junction kept 16 bases outside the gene matches. Germline-derived CDR1 and CDR2 are KGHSH and LQKENI. The CDR3 DNA sequence: TGTGCCAGCTCACCAGGGTTGAGCGGGACCGTACTACTCGAGCAGTACTTC. It codes for CASSPGLSGTVLLEQYF.

This clonotype has a handful of counts. V and J are TRBV29-1 and TRBJ2-7; 7 positions match TRBD1. The CDR3 length is 13 residues. The V gene end was trimmed by 7 bases and the J gene end by 7 bases; junction bases not matched to a gene: 13. Germline values: CDR1 SQVTM, CDR2 ANQGSEA. CDR3 loop: CSARDSGLGEQYF. CDR3 bases: TGCAGCGCACGGGACAGTGGATTGGGGGAGCAGTACTTC.

DNA for the CDR3: TGTGCCAGCAGTTACTCCGGAGGGGGGTGGAATTCACCCCTCCACTTT. Protein: CASSYSGGGWNSPLHF. The V call is TRBV6-5, the J call TRBJ1-6; maybe TRBD1 (6 bases). The CDR3 runs 16 residues. Germline CDR1 is MNHEY and CDR2 is SVGAGI. V lost 0 bases and J lost 7, with 13 bases in between.

There are a few counts of this clonotype. The chain employs TRBV10-2 and TRBJ2-3, with TRBD1 matching over 7 bases. V was pared by 6 bases and J by 3 bases, with 6 bases of the junction left unmatched. Looked up from germline, CDR1 is WSHSY and CDR2 is SAAADI. This CDR3 spans 14 amino acids. CDR3 amino acids: CASRIGGITDTQYF. Here the CDR3 DNA reads TGCGCCAGCAGAATAGGGGGCATAACAGATACGCAGTATTTT.